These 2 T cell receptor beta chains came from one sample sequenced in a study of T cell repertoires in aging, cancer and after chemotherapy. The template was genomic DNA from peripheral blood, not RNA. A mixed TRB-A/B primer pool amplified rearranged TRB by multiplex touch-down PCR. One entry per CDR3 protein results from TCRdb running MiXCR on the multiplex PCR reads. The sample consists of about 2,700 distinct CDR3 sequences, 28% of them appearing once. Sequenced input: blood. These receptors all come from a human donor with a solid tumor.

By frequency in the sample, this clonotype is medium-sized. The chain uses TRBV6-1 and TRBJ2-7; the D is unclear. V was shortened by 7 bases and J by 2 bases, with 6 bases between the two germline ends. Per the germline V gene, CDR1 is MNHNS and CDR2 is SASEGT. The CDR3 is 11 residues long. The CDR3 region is CASNVAYEQYF. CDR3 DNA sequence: TGTGCCAGCAACGTCGCCTACGAGCAGTACTTC.

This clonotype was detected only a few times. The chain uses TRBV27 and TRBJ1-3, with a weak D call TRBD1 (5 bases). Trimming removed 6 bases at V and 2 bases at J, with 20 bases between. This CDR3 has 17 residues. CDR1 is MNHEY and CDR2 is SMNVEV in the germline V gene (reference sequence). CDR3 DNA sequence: TGTGCCAGCAGCCCTCTGGGGGATCCAACTCCTGGAAACACCATATATTTT. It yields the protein CASSPLGDPTPGNTIYF.